This TCR beta chain was identified during a study of CD8+ T cells in alopecia areata. Study outcomes and limitations: Sequences from scalp samples also cover resident alphabeta T cells of normal skin. Greater clonality was observed in lesional scalp samples, especially alopecia totalis/universalis, versus normal scalp.

RNA extraction was followed by reverse transcription into cDNA, which acted as the sequencing template. Assay used: immunoSEQ multiplex PCR; TCRdb lists only in-frame clones, some missing. The sample holds around 150,000 clones, 62% seen once. A word on this clone: Antigen: not known.

The sequencing input was CD8+ T cells sorted from blood. The source is a human donor in good health.

The CDR3 loop is CASSLGLAGVDQYF. CDR3 sequence (DNA): TGTGCCAGCAGCTTGGGACTAGCGGGAGTGGACCAGTACTTC. The genes are TRBV7-2 and TRBJ2-5, with 14 bases lining up with TRBD2. Unmatched junction bases numbered 4, after V lost 3 bases and J lost 10 bases. The germline gives CDR1 SGHTA, CDR2 FQGNSA. There are 14 residues in the CDR3.